Following are 7 T cell receptor beta chains from one sample sequenced in a study of vaccination and CD4 T cells after COVID-19. These TCRs are of unknown antigen specificity. Once obtained from cultured CD4+ T cells, the DNA was sequenced using the Oncomine TCR Beta short-read assay. Each CDR3 protein gets one entry after TCRdb re-called the PCR reads with MiXCR. The sample has around 13,000 distinct CDR3 sequences, 55% to 70% seen once. Treatment: approximately 9-day PBMC culture with coronavirus spike peptide pools or control peptides (ViraFEST assay). The sequencing here drew on CD4+ T cells from blood, cultured in vitro, taken before SARS-CoV-2 vaccination. The receptors originated from a human donor who had recovered from COVID-19.

This clonotype was detected once. J is TRBJ1-4 and V is TRBV15; perhaps TRBD1 as D (5 bases). The CDR3 length is 15 residues. The ends were cut back, 0 bases at V and 2 bases at J, with 7 bases in the middle. Per germline, CDR1 LNHNV and CDR2 YYDKDF (reference sequence). For the CDR3, the DNA is TGTGCCACCAGCAGAGACAGGGCCACTAATGAAAAACTGTTTTTT. This translates into CATSRDRATNEKLFF.

In this sample, this clonotype is large. The chain is built from TRBV20-1 and TRBJ1-6; 12 bases line up with TRBD1. Germline assignment: CDR1 DFQATT and CDR2 SNEGSKA (reference sequence). With V trimmed by 5 bases and J by 8 bases, 10 bases remained unmatched. The CDR3 has 16 residues. Written as DNA, the CDR3 is TGCAGTGCTGACCCCGGGACAGGGGGCGGCGATTCACCCCTCCACTTT. This gives the protein CSADPGTGGGDSPLHF.

The CDR3 spells CASSPPRGSSLTYEQYF. The CDR3 region has the DNA TGTGCCAGCAGCCCACCCCGCGGCAGTAGTTTAACCTACGAGCAGTACTTC. The chain joins TRBV7-2 to TRBJ2-7; the D is unclear. The germline V and J ends were trimmed by 5 bases and 2 bases, with 22 bases remaining between them. The CDR3 has 17 residues. Germline assignment: CDR1 SGHTA and CDR2 FQGNSA.

This sequence joins TRBV5-3 and TRBJ2-7; D is uncertain. TRBV5-3 is placed among ORFs of uncertain function. V was trimmed by 4 bases and J by 2 bases, leaving 19 bases between them. The CDR3 is 16 residues long. CDR3 region: CARSRDEASIPYEQYF. The CDR3 coding sequence is TGTGCCAGAAGCCGCGATGAGGCTTCGATCCCCTACGAGCAGTACTTC.

The rearrangement links TRBV18 to TRBJ1-1; possible D gene TRBD1, 5 bases. V was trimmed by 2 bases and J by 3 bases, leaving 7 bases between them. The length of the CDR3 is 13 residues. The germline V gene encodes CDR1 KGHSH and CDR2 LQKENI. CDR3 DNA sequence: TGTGCCAGCTCACCAGGGGCGTACACTGAAGCTTTCTTT. Translating gives CASSPGAYTEAFF.

V gene TRBV7-9 combines with J gene TRBJ2-7; 8 bases map to TRBD2. This CDR3 is built from 14 residues. Germline V gene data show CDR1 as SEHNR and CDR2 as FQNEAQ (reference sequence). V dropped 5 bases and J dropped 4; count of bases not matched to a gene: 7. The CDR3 DNA reads as TGTGCCAGCAGCGTCAGCGGGAGTGGTTACGAGCAGTACTTC. This sequence encodes CASSVSGSGYEQYF.

The V and J genes are TRBV20-1 and TRBJ2-3, with 7 positions matching TRBD1. The ends lost 0 bases at V and 1 base at J; junction bases unmatched: 7. This CDR3 has 16 residues. Looked up from germline, CDR1 is DFQATT and CDR2 is SNEGSKA (reference sequence). Here the CDR3 DNA reads TGCAGTGCTAGAGACACGGGACAGAGGCGCACAGATACGCAGTATTTT. This gives the protein CSARDTGQRRTDTQYF.